One and the same sample provided the 17 T cell receptor beta chains below, sequenced in a study of cytomegalovirus exposure and HLA in healthy donors. The PCR used 60 Vbeta and 13 Jbeta primers. Assay used: immunoSEQ multiplex PCR; TCRdb lists only in-frame clones, some missing. The repertoire holds about 100,000 clones, with under 80% as singletons. Sample: PBMCs. The receptors shown here come from a man in his forties in good health and CMV-seronegative.

The gene calls are TRBV9 and TRBJ2-2; 15 bases agree with TRBD2. CDR3 length: 18 residues. Germline V gene data show CDR1 as SGDLS and CDR2 as YYNGEE. Germline trimming cut 3 bases from V and 4 bases from J; bases unmatched to any gene: 7. CDR3 residues: CASSASGTSGGRTGELFF. In DNA form, the CDR3 reads TGTGCCAGCAGCGCCTCCGGGACTAGCGGGGGGCGCACCGGGGAGCTGTTTTTT.

The V call is TRBV29-1, the J call TRBJ1-4; D is ambiguous. In germline, CDR1 is SQVTM, CDR2 ANQGSEA. V lost 0 bases and J 8 bases, leaving 10 bases between the germline ends. The CDR3 runs to 13 residues. The CDR3 nucleotides are TGCAGCGTTGAAGAGTTGACGAGGGAAAAACTGTTTTTT. Translation gives CSVEELTREKLFF.

The V and J genes are TRBV6-6 and TRBJ1-5, with a possible D match to TRBD1 (5 bases). Trimming pared 0 bases from V and 6 bases from J, leaving 9 bases between. CDR1 MNHNY and CDR2 SVGAGI come from the germline V gene (reference sequence). CDR3 length equals 14 residues. CDR3 region: CASSYSGGSQPQHF. In DNA, the CDR3 is TGTGCCAGCAGTTACTCCGGGGGTAGTCAGCCCCAGCATTTT.

V and J are TRBV19 and TRBJ1-4; no clear D. Germline CDR1 is LNHDA and CDR2 is SQIVND (reference sequence). V was clipped by 10 bases and J by 1 base, with 13 bases between them. The CDR3 runs 14 residues. The CDR3, as DNA: TGTGCCACAGCCAAGGGAGGAACTAATGAAAAACTGTTTTTT. It translates to CATAKGGTNEKLFF.

The rearrangement joins TRBV27 to TRBJ1-1; D might be TRBD1 (5 bases). CDR1 is MNHEY and CDR2 is SMNVEV in the germline V gene (reference sequence). Trimming pared 5 bases from V and 5 bases from J, leaving 18 bases between. This CDR3 region has 15 residues. This CDR3 reads CASSPWGGVRTEAFF. In DNA, the CDR3 is TGTGCCAGCAGTCCCTGGGGGGGAGTGAGGACTGAAGCTTTCTTT.

The chain couples TRBV18 to TRBJ1-5; possibly TRBD1 for D (5 bases). The V gene lost 4 bases and the J gene lost 4 bases, with 8 bases spanning the gap. Germline-derived CDR1 and CDR2 are KGHSH and LQKENI. CDR3 size: 13 residues. The CDR3 spells CASSRGDNQPQHF. In DNA form, the CDR3 reads TGTGCCAGCTCACGGGGGGATAATCAGCCCCAGCATTTT.

The chain is built from TRBV27 and TRBJ1-6; weak D call: TRBD1 (6 bases). The length of the CDR3 is 16 residues. Trimming pared 6 bases from V and 9 bases from J, leaving 21 bases between. CDR1 is MNHEY and CDR2 is SMNVEV in the germline V gene (reference sequence). Written as DNA, the CDR3 is TGTGCCAGCAGAACTCACTCGGCAGGGGCGGGTTCACCCCTCCACTTT. As protein: CASRTHSAGAGSPLHF.

The rearrangement uses TRBV9 and TRBJ1-1; possibly TRBD1 for D (5 bases). Trimming removed 4 bases from V and 1 base from J, with 14 bases in between. Germline V CDR1 and CDR2: SGDLS, YYNGEE. The CDR3 spans 15 residues. Written as DNA, the CDR3 is TGTGCCAGCAGCCCCAGCGGGGGTGGGAACACTGAAGCTTTCTTT. Protein sequence: CASSPSGGGNTEAFF.

The chain has TRBV29-1 and TRBJ1-1; 7 nucleotides align to TRBD1. The V gene's germline CDR1 is SQVTM and CDR2 ANQGSEA. V trimming: 6 bases; J trimming: 4 bases; junction bases outside the gene matches: 20. The CDR3 is 17 amino acids. CDR3 sequence: CSVVDAGGQHTSTEAFF. The DNA for the CDR3 is TGCAGCGTCGTCGATGCAGGGGGTCAGCACACAAGCACTGAAGCTTTCTTT. Full variable domain (remainder filled in from reference TRBV29-1 and TRBJ1-1): SAVISQKPSRDICQRGTSLTIQCQVDSQVTMMFWYRQQPGQSLTLIATANQGSEATYESGFVIDKFPISRPNLTFSTLTVSNMSPEDSSIYLCSVVDAGGQHTSTEAFFGQGTRLTVV.

This rearrangement joins TRBV5-1 to TRBJ1-4; TRBD1 is a possible D gene (5 bases). Trimming left V 5 bases short and J 8 bases short, with 16 bases between. CDR1 and CDR2 (germline): SGHRS, YFSETQ. This CDR3 comprises 14 residues. CDR3 protein: CASSGGGIMEKLFF. DNA of the CDR3: TGCGCCAGCAGTGGGGGGGGTATTATGGAAAAACTGTTTTTT.

The CDR3 DNA reads as TGTGCCAGCTCACTCAGCCAGGGTAATATGAACACTGAAGCTTTCTTT. Its protein product is CASSLSQGNMNTEAFF. The chain links TRBV18 to TRBJ1-1; D might be TRBD1 (5 bases). Germline-derived CDR1 and CDR2 are KGHSH and LQKENI. The CDR3 has 16 residues. The V end lost 4 bases, the J end lost 0 bases, and 15 bases lay between the germline ends.

CDR3 nucleotide sequence: TGTGCCAGTAGTATATATGGGGGTGGGGACAGGGTCGACGAGCAGTACTTC. This codes for CASSIYGGGDRVDEQYF. This chain links TRBV19 with TRBJ2-7, with 9 bases fitting TRBD1. Germline-derived CDR1 and CDR2 are LNHDA and SQIVND (reference sequence). V shed 2 bases and J 5 bases; nucleotides not matched to a gene: 13. The CDR3 contains 17 residues.

The J gene is TRBJ1-1, the V gene TRBV5-1; 7 bases map to TRBD1. This CDR3 region has 14 residues. J gave up 1 base and V 4 bases, and 4 bases lay outside the gene matches. From germline, CDR1 is SGHRS and CDR2 YFSETQ. As DNA, the CDR3 is TGCGCCAGCAGCACCAGGACAGGGAACACTGAAGCTTTCTTT. Translating it yields CASSTRTGNTEAFF. Looking up the rest from reference TRBV5-1 and TRBJ1-1 gives the full variable domain: KAGVTQTPRYLIKTRGQQVTLSCSPISGHRSVSWYQQTPGQGLQFLFEYFSETQRNKGNFPGRFSGRQFSNSRSEMNVSTLELGDSALYLCASSTRTGNTEAFFGQGTRLTVV.

This clone has a handful of counts. The rearrangement uses TRBV2 and TRBJ2-1; 9 nucleotides line up with TRBD2. CDR1 is SNHLY, CDR2 FYNNEI, per germline. The trim removed 5 bases at V and 0 bases at J, leaving 14 bases unmatched. The CDR3 has 19 residues. The CDR3 region is CASSPLAGALTTSYNEQFF. Written as DNA, the CDR3 is TGTGCCAGCAGTCCTTTAGCGGGGGCCTTAACAACCTCCTACAATGAGCAGTTCTTC.

This rearrangement joins TRBV18 to TRBJ1-3; no clear D gene. Germline V gene sequence: CDR1 KGHSH, CDR2 LQKENI. V lost 5 bases, J lost 0 bases, and 11 bases lay in between. The CDR3 runs to 15 residues. Here the CDR3 reads CASSVIDSSGNTIYF. The CDR3 nucleotides read TGTGCCAGCTCAGTAATAGACTCCTCTGGAAACACCATATATTTT.

The chain has TRBV7-2 and TRBJ1-2; no definite D call. The V and J ends lost 2 bases and 2 bases respectively, with 12 bases between them. The CDR3 covers 15 residues. The germline V gene has CDR1 SGHTA and CDR2 FQGNSA. The CDR3 nucleotides are TGTGCCAGCAGCTTAAGTGTCGAGCAAAACTATGGCTACACCTTC. Its protein product is CASSLSVEQNYGYTF.

This chain connects TRBV28 to TRBJ1-1, with D possibly TRBD1 on 6 matching bases. Germline V CDR1 and CDR2: MDHEN, SYDVKM. CDR3 length: 13 amino acids. V was trimmed by 10 bases and J by 1 base, leaving 13 bases between them. CDR3: CAIYREGNTEAFF. DNA of the CDR3: TGTGCCATCTACAGGGAGGGGAACACTGAAGCTTTCTTT.